This T cell receptor (beta chain) was retrieved from a study of blood T cell repertoires in COVID-19. Assay used: immunoSEQ multiplex PCR; TCRdb lists only in-frame clones, some missing. The sample holds about 130,000 clones; roughly 77% are singletons and the top ten take less than 5%. CDR1 is LGHNA, CDR2 YNFKEQ, per germline. There are 14 residues in the CDR3. V dropped 2 bases and J dropped 3 bases, with 10 bases sitting between them. The genes are TRBV4-2 and TRBJ1-1, with D possibly TRBD1 on 6 matching bases. The receptor comes from an older woman with COVID-19, enrolled during active disease. Input material: peripheral blood. The CDR3 DNA follows: TGTGCCAGCAGCCAACAGGGGATGCACACTGAAGCTTTCTTT. Its translation is CASSQQGMHTEAFF.